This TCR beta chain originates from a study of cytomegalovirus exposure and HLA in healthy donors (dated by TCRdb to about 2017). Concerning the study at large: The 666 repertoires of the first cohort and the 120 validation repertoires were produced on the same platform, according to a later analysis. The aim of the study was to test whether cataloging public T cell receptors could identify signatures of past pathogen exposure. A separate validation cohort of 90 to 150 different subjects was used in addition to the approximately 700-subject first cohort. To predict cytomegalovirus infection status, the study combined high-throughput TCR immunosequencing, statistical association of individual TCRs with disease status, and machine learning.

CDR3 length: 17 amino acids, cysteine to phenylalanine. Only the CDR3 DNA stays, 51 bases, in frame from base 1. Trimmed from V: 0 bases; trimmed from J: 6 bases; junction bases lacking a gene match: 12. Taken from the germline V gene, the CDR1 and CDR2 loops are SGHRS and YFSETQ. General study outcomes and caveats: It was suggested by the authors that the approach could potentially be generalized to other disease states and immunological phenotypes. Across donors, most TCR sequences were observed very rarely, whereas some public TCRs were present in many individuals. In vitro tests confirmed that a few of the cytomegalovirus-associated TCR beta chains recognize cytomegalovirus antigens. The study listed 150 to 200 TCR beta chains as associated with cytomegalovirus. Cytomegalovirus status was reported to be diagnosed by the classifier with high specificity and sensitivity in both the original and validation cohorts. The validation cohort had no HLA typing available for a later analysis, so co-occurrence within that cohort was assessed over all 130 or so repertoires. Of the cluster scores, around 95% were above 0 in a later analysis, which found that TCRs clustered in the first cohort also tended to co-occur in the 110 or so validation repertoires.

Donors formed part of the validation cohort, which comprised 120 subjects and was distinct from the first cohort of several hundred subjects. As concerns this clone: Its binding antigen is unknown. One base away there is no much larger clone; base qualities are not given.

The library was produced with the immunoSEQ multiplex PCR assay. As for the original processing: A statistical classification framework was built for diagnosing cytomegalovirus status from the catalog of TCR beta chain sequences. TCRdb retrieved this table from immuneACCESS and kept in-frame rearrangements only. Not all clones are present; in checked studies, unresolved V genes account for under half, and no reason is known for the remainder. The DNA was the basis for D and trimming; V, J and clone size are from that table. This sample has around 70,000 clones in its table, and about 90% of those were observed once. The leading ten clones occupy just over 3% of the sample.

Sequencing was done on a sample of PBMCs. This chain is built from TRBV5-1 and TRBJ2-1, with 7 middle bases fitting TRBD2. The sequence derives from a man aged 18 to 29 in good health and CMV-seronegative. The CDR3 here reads CASSLELGGGLANEQFF. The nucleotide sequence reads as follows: TGCGCCAGCAGCTTGGAGCTTGGGGGGGGACTTGCCAATGAGCAGTTCTTC.